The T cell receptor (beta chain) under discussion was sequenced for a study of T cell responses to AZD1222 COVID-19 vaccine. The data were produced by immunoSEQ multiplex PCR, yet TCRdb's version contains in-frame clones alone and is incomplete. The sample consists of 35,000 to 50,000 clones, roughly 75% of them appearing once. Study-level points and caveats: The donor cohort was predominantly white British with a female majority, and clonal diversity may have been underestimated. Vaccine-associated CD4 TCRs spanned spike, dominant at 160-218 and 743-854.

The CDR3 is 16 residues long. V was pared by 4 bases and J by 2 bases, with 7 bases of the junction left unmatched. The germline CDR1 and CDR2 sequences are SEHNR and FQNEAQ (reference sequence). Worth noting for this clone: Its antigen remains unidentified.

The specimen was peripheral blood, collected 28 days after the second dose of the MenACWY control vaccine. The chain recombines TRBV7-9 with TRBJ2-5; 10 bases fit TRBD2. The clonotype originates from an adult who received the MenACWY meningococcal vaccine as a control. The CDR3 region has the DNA TGTGCCAGCAGCTACCCGAAAGCGGGGGGGCAAGAGACCCAGTACTTC. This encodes CASSYPKAGGQETQYF.